Each of the 23 T cell receptor beta chains below was sequenced from the same sample in a study of blood T cells in healthy people across ages (dated by TCRdb to about 2015). The library was built by means of 5' RACE. TCRdb lists the instrument as Illumina HiSeq 2500. A second PCR of roughly 6 to 12 cycles was performed with a sample-barcoded 5' primer and a J-beta primer mix. TCRdb reprocessed the public reads (quality trimming at Q25 with fastp, clone calling with MiXCR) and kept in-frame beta chains. A single entry per CDR3 protein holds the most common genes and DNA from its merged rows. Recorded for this sample are about 840,000 distinct CDR3 sequences; approximately 32% of them occurred a single time. The ten largest clones take up more than 8.5% of the sample. This same sample was also taken into another study, of T cells of mothers and their children.

The specimen sequenced was blood. Receptors were obtained from a woman in her 40s in good health.

This clonotype was seen ten or more times. The chain couples TRBV10-3 to TRBJ2-3; unclear D gene. CDR1 is ENHRY, CDR2 SYGVKD, per germline. The CDR3 runs 14 residues. Deletions cut 3 bases from V and 5 bases from J, with 12 bases between. CDR3 in DNA: TGTGCCATCAGTGAAACCCCCTCCGGAGATACGCAGTATTTT. It is translated as CAISETPSGDTQYF.

Only a few counts were recorded for this clonotype. This rearrangement joins TRBV7-8 to TRBJ1-2; D is possibly TRBD1 (6 bases). CDR3 length: 16 amino acids. In germline, CDR1 is SGHVS, CDR2 FQNEAQ. The V gene lost 5 bases and the J gene lost 0 bases, with 16 bases spanning the gap. In nucleotides, the CDR3 is TGTGCCAGCAGCCGTTCCGGGGGCCCAGCTAACTATGGCTACACCTTC. Its translation: CASSRSGGPANYGYTF.

The rearrangement uses TRBV27 and TRBJ2-3, with 12 bases lining up with TRBD1. In germline, CDR1 is MNHEY, CDR2 SMNVEV (reference sequence). The CDR3 runs to 16 residues. The J segment lost 0 bases and the V segment lost 7 bases, leaving 5 bases of the junction unmatched. In DNA form, the CDR3 reads TGTGCCAGCAAGGGACAGGGGGCGCGTAGCACAGATACGCAGTATTTT. It is translated as CASKGQGARSTDTQYF.

The V call is TRBV7-2, the J call TRBJ2-1; 8 bases map to TRBD1. Trimming cost V 8 bases and J 10 bases; bases outside gene matches: 10. The CDR3 loop spans 13 amino acids. The germline V gene has CDR1 SGHTA and CDR2 FQGNSA. The CDR3 sequence: CTSGTGASYEQFF. DNA for the CDR3: TGTACCAGCGGGACAGGTGCTTCCTACGAGCAGTTCTTC.

This sequence joins TRBV9 and TRBJ1-2; D is ambiguous. CDR1 SGDLS and CDR2 YYNGEE come from the germline V gene. This CDR3 region has 13 residues. Trimming stripped 3 bases from V and 5 bases from J, with 11 bases between. Here the CDR3 reads CASSGTGEYGYTF. DNA for the CDR3: TGTGCCAGCAGCGGGACGGGAGAGTATGGCTACACCTTC.

This clonotype was counted a few times. The rearrangement joins TRBV6-1 to TRBJ1-2, with a tentative D call TRBD1 (5 bases). The CDR3 runs 17 residues. Trimming left V 7 bases short and J 8 bases short, with 29 bases between. Per the germline V gene, CDR1 is MNHNS and CDR2 is SASEGT. For the CDR3, the DNA is TGTGCCAGCACCCAAGCCCCCCGCGGGGCTCGATGGGGAGGCTACACCTTC. Encoded protein: CASTQAPRGARWGGYTF.

This rearrangement joins TRBV20-1 to TRBJ1-2, with 7 bases aligning to TRBD1. V lost 5 bases, J lost 3 bases, and 6 bases stayed unmatched. CDR3 length: 13 residues. Germline CDR1 DFQATT, CDR2 SNEGSKA (reference sequence). The CDR3 bases are TGCAGTGCTCCCCGGGACAGCTACTATGGCTACACCTTC. This encodes CSAPRDSYYGYTF.

This chain uses TRBV18 with TRBJ1-1, with D unclear. Germline lookup yields CDR1 KGHSH and CDR2 LQKENI. V lost 3 bases and J 10 bases, leaving 15 bases between the germline ends. The length of the CDR3 is 13 residues. This CDR3 is CASSPSQHMGAFF. CDR3 nucleotide sequence: TGTGCCAGCTCACCGAGCCAGCATATGGGAGCTTTCTTT.

This clonotype was counted only a few times. The chain is built from TRBV4-1 and TRBJ1-5; weak D call: TRBD1 (5 bases). This CDR3 comprises 16 residues. V was cut by 6 bases and J by 6 bases, with 21 bases left in between. CDR1 and CDR2 from the germline V gene are MGHRA and YSYEKL. The CDR3 protein is CASRTSDGGEGQPQHF. CDR3 DNA: TGCGCCAGCAGAACTTCGGACGGGGGAGAAGGTCAGCCCCAGCATTTT.

This clonotype showed up many times. The chain uses TRBV9 and TRBJ2-7; TRBD2 might be the D (6 bases). The length of the CDR3 is 14 residues. Germline V gene data show CDR1 as SGDLS and CDR2 as YYNGEE. The V gene lost 4 bases and the J gene lost 2 bases, with 13 bases spanning the gap. CDR3 sequence: CASSLGSGAYEQYF. CDR3 bases: TGTGCCAGCAGCTTAGGTAGCGGTGCCTACGAGCAGTACTTC.

The CDR3 DNA is TGTGCCGGCAGCAGTACCGGGACTAGCGACACCAATGAGCAGTTCTTC. The encoded protein is CAGSSTGTSDTNEQFF. This chain joins TRBV21-1 and TRBJ2-1; the table names TRBD2, a call not compared with the DNA. TRBV21-1 corresponds to a pseudogene. The CDR3 totals 16 residues.

This clonotype was recorded a few times. The chain has TRBV3-1 and TRBJ2-5; the match to TRBD2 covers 11 bases. This CDR3 spans 16 amino acids. Losses at the gene ends were 2 bases for V and 2 bases for J; bases not matched to a gene: 4. The V gene's germline CDR1 is LGHDT and CDR2 YNNKEL (reference sequence). The CDR3 region is CASSQSSGGIQETQYF. The CDR3 nucleotides read TGTGCCAGCAGCCAATCTAGCGGGGGGATACAAGAGACCCAGTACTTC.

Many counts were recorded for this clonotype. The chain links TRBV9 to TRBJ2-7; 12 nucleotides align to TRBD2. CDR1 is SGDLS, CDR2 YYNGEE, per germline. The CDR3 has 16 residues. V was pared by 3 bases and J by 0 bases, with 4 bases of the junction left unmatched. The CDR3 nucleotides read TGTGCCAGCAGCGGGACTAGCGGGGACCACTCCTACGAGCAGTACTTC. It is translated as CASSGTSGDHSYEQYF.

The V gene is TRBV20-1, the J gene TRBJ2-1, with D tentatively TRBD1 (6 bases). V was trimmed by 0 bases and J by 4 bases, leaving 13 bases between them. CDR1 is DFQATT, CDR2 SNEGSKA, per germline (reference sequence). The CDR3 runs to 15 residues. Here the CDR3 DNA reads TGCAGTGCTAGAGATCCGGGACACACTTACAATGAGCAGTTCTTC. It encodes CSARDPGHTYNEQFF.

This clonotype was detected ten times or more. V gene TRBV10-3 combines with J gene TRBJ2-3; D gene ambiguous. Trimming pared 0 bases from V and 2 bases from J, leaving 12 bases between. Germline V gene sequence: CDR1 ENHRY, CDR2 SYGVKD. CDR3 length: 16 residues. CDR3 sequence (DNA): TGTGCCATCAGTGAGTCGGGTGGGCAGTCCACAGATACGCAGTATTTT. Its protein is CAISESGGQSTDTQYF.

This clonotype has at least ten counts. The V gene is TRBV24-1, the J gene TRBJ1-5; TRBD1 matches 10 bases. The germline V gene encodes CDR1 KGHDR and CDR2 SFDVKD. The ends lost 4 bases at V and 1 base at J; junction bases unmatched: 3. CDR3 length equals 16 residues. The CDR3 sequence: CATSEADRGSNQPQHF. The CDR3 DNA sequence: TGTGCCACCAGTGAGGCGGACAGGGGGAGCAATCAGCCCCAGCATTTT.

This chain links TRBV5-5 with TRBJ1-1; D possibly corresponds to TRBD1 (6 bases). The V end lost 4 bases, the J end lost 1 base, and 11 bases lay between the germline ends. The CDR3 has 14 residues. Germline assignment: CDR1 SGHKS and CDR2 YYEKEE (reference sequence). For the CDR3, the DNA is TGTGCCAGCAGCGCGACGACAGGGAACACTGAAGCTTTCTTT. This gives the protein CASSATTGNTEAFF. Together with reference TRBV5-5 and TRBJ1-1, the CDR3 gives the full variable domain: DAGVTQSPTHLIKTRGQQVTLRCSPISGHKSVSWYQQVLGQGPQFIFQYYEKEERGRGNFPDRFSARQFPNYSSELNVNALLLGDSALYLCASSATTGNTEAFFGQGTRLTVV.

Concerning this clonotype itself: The junction does not match germline at one end; this may be a read error. V gene TRBV25-1 combines with J gene TRBJ2-3; TRBD2 matches 12 bases. From germline, CDR1 is MGHDK and CDR2 SYGVNS. The CDR3 sequence is 18 residues long. CDR3 sequence: CVSSGRLGTSGPTDTQYF. The CDR3 DNA is TGTGTCAGCAGTGGGCGCCTGGGGACTAGCGGGCCCACAGATACGCAGTATTTT.

V gene TRBV27 combines with J gene TRBJ1-5, with a possible D match to TRBD1 (5 bases). V lost 5 bases and J lost 9, with 17 bases in between. Per germline, CDR1 MNHEY and CDR2 SMNVEV (reference sequence). This CDR3 is built from 14 residues. CDR3 bases: TGTGCCAGCAGTCCCCAACAGGTCCCTTGGCCCCAGCATTTT. It encodes CASSPQQVPWPQHF.

The chain employs TRBV15 and TRBJ2-7; D is unresolved. The CDR3 runs 14 residues. Germline assignment: CDR1 LNHNV and CDR2 YYDKDF (reference sequence). Trimming removed 3 bases at V and 6 bases at J, with 15 bases between. The CDR3 DNA sequence: TGTGCCACCAGCAGTGGCGCCTTAAGATCCGAGCAGTACTTC. Translated: CATSSGALRSEQYF.

This rearrangement joins TRBV28 to TRBJ2-4; tentative D call: TRBD1 (5 bases). The CDR3 totals 17 residues. Per germline, CDR1 MDHEN and CDR2 SYDVKM. The germline V and J ends were trimmed by 6 bases and 1 base, with 19 bases remaining between them. The CDR3 nucleotides are TGTGCCAGCAGCTCCTTCGTCTTGGGGCGGGCCAAAAACATTCAGTACTTC. Protein sequence: CASSSFVLGRAKNIQYF. Drawing the rest from reference TRBV28 and TRBJ2-4, the complete variable domain is DVKVTQSSRYLVKRTGEKVFLECVQDMDHENMFWYRQDPGLGLRLIYFSYDVKMKEKGDIPEGYSVSREKKERFSLILESASTNQTSMYLCASSSFVLGRAKNIQYFGAGTRLSVL.

This clonotype was detected a few times. V and J are TRBV5-6 and TRBJ1-6, with a possible D match to TRBD1 (5 bases). Per the germline V gene, CDR1 is SGHDT and CDR2 is YYEEEE. This CDR3 is built from 16 residues. The V end was cut by 4 bases, the J end by 6 bases, with 17 bases between. The CDR3 DNA is TGTGCCAGCAGCCGACTGGATGGGGGGAGTAATTCACCCCTCCACTTT. Encoded protein: CASSRLDGGSNSPLHF.

In this sample, this clonotype turned up a few times. A much larger clone lies a single base off, so this may be a read error. The chain uses TRBV28 and TRBJ1-2; D is uncertain. Germline lookup yields CDR1 MDHEN and CDR2 SYDVKM. The germline V and J ends were trimmed by 6 bases and 2 bases, with 7 bases remaining between them. The CDR3 length is 12 residues. CDR3 DNA sequence: TGTGCCAGCAGGTTAGGGAACTATGGCTACACCTTC. Its protein is CASRLGNYGYTF.